This T cell receptor (beta chain) was found in a study of shared clonotypes between healthy human individuals. Trimming took off 2 bases at V and 1 base at J, with 9 bases between the two ends. Germline V CDR1 and CDR2: SGHNT, YYREEE (reference sequence). The CDR3 spans 14 residues. Libraries were prepared by immunoSEQ multiplex PCR; TCRdb keeps only in-frame clonotypes and omits some of them. This sample yields 2 million to 2.5 million clones, of which 85% to 95% are seen a single time; under 0.45% belongs to the top ten. CD4+ cells yielded CD45RA+ naive and CD45RA-negative memory subsets. The sequence came from a man between 18 and 35 years old in good health. Some clones in this sample may be carry-over from other donors' samples. V gene TRBV5-4 combines with J gene TRBJ1-2; tentatively, D is TRBD1 (5 bases). The sequenced sample was naive CD4+ T cells from PBMCs. Subset in this sample: CD45RA+ positively selected. The CDR3 coding sequence is TGTGCCAGCAGCTTTGGGACCCATAACTATGGCTACACCTTC. It specifies CASSFGTHNYGYTF.